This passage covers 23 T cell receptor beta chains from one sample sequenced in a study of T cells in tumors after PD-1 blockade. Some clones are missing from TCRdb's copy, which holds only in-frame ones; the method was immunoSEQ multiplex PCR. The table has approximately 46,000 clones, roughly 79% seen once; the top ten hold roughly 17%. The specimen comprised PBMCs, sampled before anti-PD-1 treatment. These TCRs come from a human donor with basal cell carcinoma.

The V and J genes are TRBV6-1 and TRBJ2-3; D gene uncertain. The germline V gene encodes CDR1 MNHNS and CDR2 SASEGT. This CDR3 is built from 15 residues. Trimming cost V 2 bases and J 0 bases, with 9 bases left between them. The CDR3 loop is CASSESRASTDTQYF. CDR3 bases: TGTGCCAGCAGTGAATCAAGGGCTAGCACAGATACGCAGTATTTT.

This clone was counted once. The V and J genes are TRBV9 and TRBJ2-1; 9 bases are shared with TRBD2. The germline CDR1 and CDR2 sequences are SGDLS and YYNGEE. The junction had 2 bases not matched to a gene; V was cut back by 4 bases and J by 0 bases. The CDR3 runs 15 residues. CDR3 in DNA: TGTGCCAGCAGCCTTAGCGGGAGCTCCTACAATGAGCAGTTCTTC. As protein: CASSLSGSSYNEQFF.

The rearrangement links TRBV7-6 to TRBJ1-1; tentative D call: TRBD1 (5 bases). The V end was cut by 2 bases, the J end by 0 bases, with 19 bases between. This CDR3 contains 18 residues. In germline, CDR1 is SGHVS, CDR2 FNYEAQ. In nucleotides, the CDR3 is TGTGCCAGCAGCTTAAAAAAGAGGGACTCGACTATGAACACTGAAGCTTTCTTT. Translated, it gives CASSLKKRDSTMNTEAFF.

This chain's CDR3 is CASSLAGGQSNQPQHF. In nucleotides, the CDR3 is TGTGCCAGCAGCTTAGCAGGAGGACAGAGCAATCAGCCCCAGCATTTT. The V gene is TRBV7-9, the J gene TRBJ1-5, with D perhaps matching TRBD1 (6 bases). V gave up 0 bases and J gave up 1 base, with 10 bases separating them. This CDR3 has 16 amino acids. CDR1 and CDR2 (germline): SEHNR, FQNEAQ (reference sequence).

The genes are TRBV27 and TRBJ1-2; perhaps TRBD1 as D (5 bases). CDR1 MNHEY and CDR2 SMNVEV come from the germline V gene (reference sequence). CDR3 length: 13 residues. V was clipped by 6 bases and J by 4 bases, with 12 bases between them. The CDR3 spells CASRGGEGYGYTF. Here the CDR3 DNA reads TGTGCCAGCAGGGGGGGGGAGGGCTATGGCTACACCTTC.

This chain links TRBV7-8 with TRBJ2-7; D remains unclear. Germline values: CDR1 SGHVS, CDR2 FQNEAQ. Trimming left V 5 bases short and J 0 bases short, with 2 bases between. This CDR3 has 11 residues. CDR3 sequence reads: CASSPSYEQYF. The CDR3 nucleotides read TGTGCCAGCAGCCCCTCCTACGAGCAGTACTTC. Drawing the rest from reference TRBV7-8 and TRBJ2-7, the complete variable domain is GAGVSQSPRYKVAKRGQDVALRCDPISGHVSLFWYQQALGQGPEFLTYFQNEAQLDKSGLPSDRFFAERPEGSVSTLKIQRTQQEDSAVYLCASSPSYEQYFGPGTRLTVT.

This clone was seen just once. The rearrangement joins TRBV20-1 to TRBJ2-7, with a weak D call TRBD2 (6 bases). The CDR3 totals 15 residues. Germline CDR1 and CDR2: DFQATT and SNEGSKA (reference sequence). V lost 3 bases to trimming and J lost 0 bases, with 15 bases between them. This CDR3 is CSASGAGRASYEQYF. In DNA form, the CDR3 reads TGCAGTGCTAGTGGGGCGGGGCGCGCCTCCTACGAGCAGTACTTC.

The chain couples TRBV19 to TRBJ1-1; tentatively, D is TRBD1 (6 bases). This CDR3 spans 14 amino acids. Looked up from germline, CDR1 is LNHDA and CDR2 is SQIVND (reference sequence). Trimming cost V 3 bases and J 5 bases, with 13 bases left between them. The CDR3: CASSMTGARTEAFF. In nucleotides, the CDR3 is TGTGCCAGTAGTATGACGGGGGCACGAACTGAAGCTTTCTTT.

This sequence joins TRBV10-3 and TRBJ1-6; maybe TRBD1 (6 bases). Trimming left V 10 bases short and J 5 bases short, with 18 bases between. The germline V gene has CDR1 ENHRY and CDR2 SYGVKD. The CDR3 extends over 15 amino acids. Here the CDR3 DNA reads TGTGCCACCGACCAGGGGCACAGAGATAATTCACCCCTCCACTTT. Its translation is CATDQGHRDNSPLHF.

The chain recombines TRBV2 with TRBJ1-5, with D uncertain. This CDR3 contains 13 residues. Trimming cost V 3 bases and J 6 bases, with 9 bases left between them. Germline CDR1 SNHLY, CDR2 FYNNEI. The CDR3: CASSDLPAQPQHF. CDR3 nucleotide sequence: TGTGCCAGCAGTGACCTTCCCGCTCAGCCCCAGCATTTT.

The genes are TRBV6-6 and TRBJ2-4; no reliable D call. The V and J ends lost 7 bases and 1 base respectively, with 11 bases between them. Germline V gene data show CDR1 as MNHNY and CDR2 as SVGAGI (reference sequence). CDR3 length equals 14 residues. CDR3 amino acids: CASKLDGAKNIQYF. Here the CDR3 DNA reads TGTGCCAGCAAGCTGGATGGGGCCAAAAACATTCAGTACTTC.

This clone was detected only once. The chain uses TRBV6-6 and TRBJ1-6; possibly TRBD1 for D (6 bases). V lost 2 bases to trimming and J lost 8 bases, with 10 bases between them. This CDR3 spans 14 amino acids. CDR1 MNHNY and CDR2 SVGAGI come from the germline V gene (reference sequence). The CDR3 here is CASSYGGWDSPLHF. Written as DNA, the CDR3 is TGTGCCAGCAGTTACGGGGGCTGGGATTCACCCCTCCACTTT.

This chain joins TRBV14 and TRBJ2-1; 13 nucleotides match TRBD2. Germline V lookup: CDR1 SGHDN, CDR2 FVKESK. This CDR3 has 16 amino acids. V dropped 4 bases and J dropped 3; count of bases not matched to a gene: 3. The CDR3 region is CASSPRTSGSYNEQFF. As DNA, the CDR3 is TGTGCCAGCAGCCCGAGGACTAGCGGGAGCTACAATGAGCAGTTCTTC.

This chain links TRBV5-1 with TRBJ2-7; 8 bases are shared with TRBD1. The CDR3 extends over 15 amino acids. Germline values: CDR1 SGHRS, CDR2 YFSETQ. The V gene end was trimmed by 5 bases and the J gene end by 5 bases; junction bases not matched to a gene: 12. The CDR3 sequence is CASSLGGDRGDEQYF. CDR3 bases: TGCGCCAGCAGTCTTGGAGGAGACAGGGGAGACGAGCAGTACTTC.

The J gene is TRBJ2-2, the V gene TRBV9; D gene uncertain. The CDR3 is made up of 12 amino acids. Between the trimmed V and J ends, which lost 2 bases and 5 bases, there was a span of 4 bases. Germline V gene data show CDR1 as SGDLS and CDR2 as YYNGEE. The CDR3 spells CASSVGTGELFF. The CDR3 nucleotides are TGTGCCAGCAGCGTCGGAACCGGGGAGCTGTTTTTT.

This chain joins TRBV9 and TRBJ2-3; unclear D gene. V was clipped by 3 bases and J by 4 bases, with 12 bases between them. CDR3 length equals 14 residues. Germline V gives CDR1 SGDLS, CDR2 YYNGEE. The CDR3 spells CASSADPQADTQYF. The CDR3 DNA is TGTGCCAGCAGCGCAGACCCTCAAGCAGATACGCAGTATTTT.

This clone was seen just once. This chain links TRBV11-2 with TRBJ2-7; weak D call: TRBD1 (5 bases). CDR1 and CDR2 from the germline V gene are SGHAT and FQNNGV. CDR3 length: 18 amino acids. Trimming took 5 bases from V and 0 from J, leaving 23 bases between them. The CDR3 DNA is TGTGCCAGCAGCATTACCGCAGGGTCCGGGCGGAGCTCCTACGAGCAGTACTTC. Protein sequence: CASSITAGSGRSSYEQYF.

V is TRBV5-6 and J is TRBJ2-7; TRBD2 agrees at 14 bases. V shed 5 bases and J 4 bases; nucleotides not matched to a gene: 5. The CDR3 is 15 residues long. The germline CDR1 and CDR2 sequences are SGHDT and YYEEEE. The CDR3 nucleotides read TGTGCCAGCAGGTACGGGACTAGCGGGGGTTACGAGCAGTACTTC. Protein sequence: CASRYGTSGGYEQYF.

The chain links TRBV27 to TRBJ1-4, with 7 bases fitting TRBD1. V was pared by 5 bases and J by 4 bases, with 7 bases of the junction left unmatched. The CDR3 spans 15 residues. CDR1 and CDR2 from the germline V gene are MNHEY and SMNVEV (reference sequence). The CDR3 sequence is CASSPRQGFNEKLFF. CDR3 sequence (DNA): TGTGCCAGCAGTCCTCGACAGGGATTTAATGAAAAACTGTTTTTT.

The CDR3 nucleotides read TGTGCCAGCAGACCCCGACGACAGAACCCTGGTGGCTACACCTTC. This gives the protein CASRPRRQNPGGYTF. The rearrangement uses TRBV6-5 and TRBJ1-2, with D possibly TRBD1 on 5 matching bases. Looked up from germline, CDR1 is MNHEY and CDR2 is SVGAGI. The CDR3 contains 15 residues. V was shortened by 6 bases and J by 7 bases, with 21 bases between the two germline ends.

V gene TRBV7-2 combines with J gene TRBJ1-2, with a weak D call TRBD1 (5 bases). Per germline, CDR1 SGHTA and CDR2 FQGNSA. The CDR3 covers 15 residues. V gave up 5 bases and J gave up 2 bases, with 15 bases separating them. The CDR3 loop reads CASSRGALGNYGYTF. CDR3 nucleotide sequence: TGTGCCAGCAGCCGTGGGGCACTAGGGAACTATGGCTACACCTTC. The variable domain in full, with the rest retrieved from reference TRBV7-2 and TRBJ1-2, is GAGVSQSPSNKVTEKGKDVELRCDPISGHTALYWYRQSLGQGLEFLIYFQGNSAPDKSGLPSDRFSAERTGGSVSTLTIQRTQQEDSAVYLCASSRGALGNYGYTFGSGTRLTVV.

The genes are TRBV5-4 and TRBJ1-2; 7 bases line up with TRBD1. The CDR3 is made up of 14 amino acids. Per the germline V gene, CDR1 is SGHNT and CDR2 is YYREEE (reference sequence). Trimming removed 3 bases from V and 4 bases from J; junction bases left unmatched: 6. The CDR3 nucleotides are TGTGCCAGCAGCTCGGGAGGGGGCAGCTATGGCTACACCTTC. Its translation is CASSSGGGSYGYTF. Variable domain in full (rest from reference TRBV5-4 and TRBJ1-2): ETGVTQSPTHLIKTRGQQVTLRCSSQSGHNTVSWYQQALGQGPQFIFQYYREEENGRGNFPPRFSGLQFPNYSSELNVNALELDDSALYLCASSSGGGSYGYTFGSGTRLTVV.

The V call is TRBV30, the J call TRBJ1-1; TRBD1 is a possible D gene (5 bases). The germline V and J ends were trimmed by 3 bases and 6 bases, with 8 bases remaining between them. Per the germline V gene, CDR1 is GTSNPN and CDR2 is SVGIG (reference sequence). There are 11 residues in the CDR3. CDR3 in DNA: TGTGCCTGGAGCCAGGGTGCTGAAGCTTTCTTT. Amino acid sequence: CAWSQGAEAFF. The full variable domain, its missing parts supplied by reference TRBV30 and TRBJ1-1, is SQTIHQWPATLVQPVGSPLSLECTVEGTSNPNLYWYRQAAGRGLQLLFYSVGIGQISSEVPQNLSASRPQDRQFILSSKKLLLSDSGFYLCAWSQGAEAFFGQGTRLTVV.